This T cell receptor (beta chain) was documented in a study of chemoradiotherapy in HPV16-positive cancers. Study-wide points: Candidate HPV-specific clones and E7-related TCR motifs grew in tumor during treatment.

Of note for this clone: Its antigen remains unknown. The same CDR3 also results from other DNA sequences found in this sample.

Samples were taken several times over chemoradiotherapy. The data were produced by immunoSEQ multiplex PCR, yet TCRdb's version contains in-frame clones alone and is incomplete. The sample holds 2,000 to 2,500 clones, approximately 89% seen once. Sequenced here: tumor tissue, sampled from a patient who underwent chemoradiotherapy. This TCR was recovered from a human donor with HPV-associated anogenital cancer.

CDR3 sequence: CASSETGGREKLFF. The CDR3 DNA follows: TGTGCCAGCAGCGAGACAGGGGGCAGAGAAAAACTGTTTTTT. This chain uses TRBV9 with TRBJ1-4; 10 nucleotides agree with TRBD1. The germline V gene has CDR1 SGDLS and CDR2 YYNGEE. The CDR3 is made up of 14 amino acids. V gave up 3 bases and J gave up 8 bases; unmatched junction bases: 4.